This T cell receptor (beta chain) stems from a study of monozygotic twins with inflammatory bowel disease (dated by TCRdb to between 2019 and 2020). Regarding the complete study: The full study comprised 28 monozygotic twin pairs: nine German pairs (four IBD-concordant, five IBD-discordant) and 19 IBD-discordant Danish pairs. Within discordant pairs, disease-associated traits were sought mainly by comparing IBD patients with their genetically identical healthy co-twins. Each individual had, on average, about 151 000 unique TCRalpha sequences and 181 000 unique TCRbeta sequences available for analysis.

CDR1 and CDR2, per the germline V gene, are MDHEN and SYDVKM. The CDR3 has 14 amino acids, counting the end cysteine and phenylalanine. The coding DNA is unavailable. The library relied on 5' RACE. Preparation of each TCR library used 3,500 to 4,500 ng of total RNA. For each sample, cDNA was synthesized in eight separate reactions using SMARTScribe reverse transcriptase. During cDNA synthesis, template switching was used to introduce unique molecular identifiers that contained a 6-nucleotide sample barcode. Two nested PCRs of approximately 16 and 10 cycles amplified the TCRalpha and TCRbeta cDNA, and bead purification followed each PCR. Before amplification, the cDNA was treated with uracil DNA-glycosylase and purified using the QIAquick PCR purification kit. The second PCR added Illumina TruSeq-compatible adapters along with sample-specific barcodes. Library quality and concentration were checked on TapeStation and Qubit, and libraries were pooled at about 4.9 ng each. Sequencing of the pooled libraries was done on an Illumina HiSeq2500 single-index Rapid Run using custom sequencing primers and 2 x 100 bp reads. On the study's bioinformatics: MiGEC version 1.2.6 was used for UMI-based consensus assembly, which corrected PCR and sequencing errors. MiXCR version 2.1.1 was used to carry out V(D)J alignment, clonotype assembly and CDR3 extraction. Gene usage, clonotype sharing and MAIT/NKT TCR abundance were normalised by analysing the top 1000, 10 000 and 20 000 clonotypes per sample. Diversity was computed as the inverse Simpson index with the vegan R package after downsampling to 27 000 UMIs. Statistical testing used paired Mann-Whitney U tests on the discordant twin pairs and applied Benjamini-Hochberg correction for multiple testing. TCRdb reprocessed the public reads and reports one entry per CDR3 protein sequence, without DNA. These V and J calls derive from TCRdb rather than the authors' analysis. This sample's table contains about 160,000 distinct CDR3 sequences. The biggest ten clones account for 2.4% of the sample.

From each donor, a roughly 2.7 ml peripheral blood sample was collected into PAXgene tubes and stored at -80 degrees C. Without T cell sorting, total RNA was isolated from whole blood using the PAXgene blood miRNA kit on an automated QIAcube. Peripheral blood from monozygotic twin pairs, either concordant or discordant for inflammatory bowel disease, underwent deep TCRalpha and TCRbeta repertoire profiling that used unique molecular barcoding. Smoking habits were recorded for all twin pairs, and individuals were classified as current, former or never smokers. On the study overall, not on this receptor specifically: Compared with healthy twins, IBD patients had fewer clonotypes in common with other individuals, a difference most pronounced in patients showing signs of disease activity. The analysis was unable to tell apart different T cell subtypes. Repertoire similarity did not differ between concordant and discordant twins, possibly due to limited statistical power. The results gave no support for a single strong signal or clonotype linked to IBD. A decrease in TCRbeta repertoire diversity, as measured by inverse Simpson index, was observed in IBD patients compared with their healthy co-twins. Because patients received different immunosuppressive treatments, the repertoires may have picked up extra background noise and variability between individuals.

As regards this clonotype: Its antigen is not yet known.

The source material was blood. The chain joins TRBV28 to TRBJ2-2; without DNA, the TCRdb call of TRBD1 cannot be checked. The TCR originated in a human donor with ulcerative colitis or Crohn's disease, or a healthy co-twin of an affected twin (not recorded which). The CDR3 protein is CASREAGGTGELFF. Here the CDR3 is joined to the reference TRBV28 and TRBJ2-2 genes, and the full variable domain is: DVKVTQSSRYLVKRTGEKVFLECVQDMDHENMFWYRQDPGLGLRLIYFSYDVKMKEKGDIPEGYSVSREKKERFSLILESASTNQTSMYLCASREAGGTGELFFGEGSRLTVL.